This T cell receptor beta chain was documented in a study of T cells in Graves' hyperthyroidism and ophthalmopathy. The ends lost 8 bases at V and 9 bases at J; junction bases unmatched: 9. Germline CDR1 reads ENHRY; CDR2 reads SYGVKD. This CDR3 region has 14 residues. Amplified regions were TCR beta CDR3 sequences from RNA transcripts. TCR CDR3 regions were first amplified by RT-PCR with HTBI primers. TCRdb itself ran the multiplex PCR reads through MiXCR, one entry per CDR3 protein. The sample includes 490,000 or so distinct CDR3 sequences, 46% seen only once; the top ten take approximately 44%. This clonotype was seen many times.

The TCR comes from an adult woman with Graves' disease, either hyperthyroidism or ophthalmopathy (not recorded which). The chain has TRBV10-3 and TRBJ1-6; 8 positions agree with TRBD1. Source material: peripheral blood or thyroid tissue (not recorded which). CDR3 in amino acids: CAIRQGTDRSPLHF. The DNA for the CDR3 is TGTGCCATCCGACAGGGGACGGATCGTTCACCCCTCCACTTT.